The 5 T cell receptor beta chains below were found in one sample sequenced in a study of PD-1 blockade in classical Hodgkin lymphoma (dated by TCRdb to the early 2020s). In light of the paper, this sample's time point label describes: newly diagnosed, previously untreated cHL patient sample. Libraries were built with the immunoSEQ multiplex PCR assay. Here the immuneACCESS table is served through TCRdb, limited to in-frame sequences with V and J called. Missing clones are a known gap in these copies; in checked studies unresolved V genes cover under half, and the rest lacks a known reason. In this sample the table shows over 60,000 clones, 93% of which occur a single time. The ten largest clones represent approximately 2.5% of the sample. Sequences were obtained from peripheral blood mononuclear cells (PBMCs). The receptors come from a human donor with classical Hodgkin lymphoma.

The chain carries TRBV5-1 and TRBJ2-2; the D is unclear. The CDR3 sequence is 14 residues long. Per germline, CDR1 SGHRS and CDR2 YFSETQ. V was clipped by 3 bases and J by 9 bases, with 15 bases between them. CDR3 loop: CASSSHSLGRELFF. The CDR3, as DNA: TGCGCCAGCAGCTCTCATAGCTTGGGCCGGGAGCTGTTTTTT. Full variable domain (outside the CDR3, taken from reference TRBV5-1 and TRBJ2-2): KAGVTQTPRYLIKTRGQQVTLSCSPISGHRSVSWYQQTPGQGLQFLFEYFSETQRNKGNFPGRFSGRQFSNSRSEMNVSTLELGDSALYLCASSSHSLGRELFFGEGSRLTVL.

The CDR3 sequence: CASSLEPGFSYGYTF. The CDR3 nucleotides read TGTGCCAGCAGCTTAGAGCCGGGTTTTTCCTATGGCTACACCTTC. V gene TRBV7-6 combines with J gene TRBJ1-2; no definite D call. In germline, CDR1 is SGHVS, CDR2 FNYEAQ. Trimming cost V 1 base and J 4 bases, with 13 bases left between them. This CDR3 has 15 residues.

This clone was seen only once. The J gene is TRBJ1-2, the V gene TRBV28; D remains unclear. The germline V gene encodes CDR1 MDHEN and CDR2 SYDVKM. Between the trimmed V and J ends, which lost 7 bases and 4 bases, there was a span of 16 bases. This CDR3 is 14 amino acids long. The CDR3 DNA reads TGTGCCAGCAAGTGGGTCACAGCCCCCTATGGCTACACCTTC. Amino acids: CASKWVTAPYGYTF.

This clone was detected a few times. The chain recombines TRBV6-5 with TRBJ2-2; TRBD1 might be the D (6 bases). CDR1 is MNHEY and CDR2 is SVGAGI in the germline V gene. V was clipped by 10 bases and J by 9 bases, with 18 bases between them. The CDR3 is 13 residues long. CDR3 protein: CATHSWGRRELFF. The CDR3 nucleotides are TGTGCCACCCACTCGTGGGGGCGCCGGGAGCTGTTTTTT.

The J gene is TRBJ1-2, the V gene TRBV7-9; D ambiguous. The V and J ends lost 0 bases and 8 bases respectively, with 16 bases between them. Germline CDR1 reads SEHNR; CDR2 reads FQNEAQ (reference sequence). The CDR3 is made up of 15 amino acids. The CDR3 here is CASSLALTEVGGYTF. CDR3 DNA sequence: TGTGCCAGCAGCTTAGCGCTCACAGAGGTGGGGGGCTACACCTTC.